Below, one TCR beta chain is given with its context. The antigen is undetermined. TCRdb fed the 5' RACE reads into MiXCR, producing one record per CDR3 protein. The sample comprises some 400,000 distinct CDR3 sequences, 20% to 25% of which are singletons, and 15% to 20% rests with the top ten. Per germline, CDR1 SGHTA and CDR2 FQGNSA. After removal of 6 bases from V and 5 bases from J, the junction contained 8 bases not matched to a gene. This CDR3 has 16 residues. This record comes from a study of CD8 T cells in ankylosing spondylitis. General study results and limits: Roughly eight highly homologous variants made up a TCR beta motif that seemed to typify ankylosing spondylitis blood. Within matched ankylosing spondylitis synovial fluid, disease-linked clones were reportedly significantly enriched.

The chain links TRBV7-2 to TRBJ2-1, with 12 bases lining up with TRBD2. Sequencing was performed on blood, either unsorted or a sorted T cell fraction (not recorded which). The receptor's source is a male donor with ankylosing spondylitis. CDR3 nucleotide sequence: TGTGCCAGCAGTCGACTAGCGGGAGAACCCAACAATGAGCAGTTCTTC. As protein: CASSRLAGEPNNEQFF. The variable domain in full, with the rest retrieved from reference TRBV7-2 and TRBJ2-1, is GAGVSQSPSNKVTEKGKDVELRCDPISGHTALYWYRQSLGQGLEFLIYFQGNSAPDKSGLPSDRFSAERTGGSVSTLTIQRTQQEDSAVYLCASSRLAGEPNNEQFFGPGTRLTVL.